This TCR beta chain was obtained from a study of CD8 T cells in ankylosing spondylitis. Study findings and constraints: In ankylosing spondylitis patients, matched synovial fluid reportedly showed significant enrichment of disease-linked clones. Roughly eight highly homologous variants made up a TCR beta motif that seemed to typify ankylosing spondylitis blood. Peripheral blood samples showed relatively rare disease-linked clones, and these clones were CD8+.

Germline V lookup: CDR1 SGHRS, CDR2 YFSETQ. The CDR3 covers 16 residues. The V gene end was trimmed by 2 bases and the J gene end by 8 bases; junction bases not matched to a gene: 8. This clonotype was detected only a few times. The antigen remains unidentified. With molecular barcodes, quantitative 5'-RACE was used to make the TCR beta libraries. One entry per CDR3 protein results from TCRdb running MiXCR on the 5' RACE reads. The sample lists roughly 180,000 distinct CDR3 sequences; roughly 10% were seen once. This TCR came from a female donor with ankylosing spondylitis or in good health (not recorded which). The chain carries TRBV5-1 and TRBJ2-1; 12 bases fit TRBD2. Sequenced: blood, either unsorted or a sorted T cell fraction (not recorded which). The CDR3 here is CASSFSTSGSGDEQFF. The CDR3 DNA is TGCGCCAGCAGCTTTTCGACTAGCGGGAGCGGGGATGAGCAGTTCTTC. The full variable domain, completed using reference TRBV5-1 and TRBJ2-1, is KAGVTQTPRYLIKTRGQQVTLSCSPISGHRSVSWYQQTPGQGLQFLFEYFSETQRNKGNFPGRFSGRQFSNSRSEMNVSTLELGDSALYLCASSFSTSGSGDEQFFGPGTRLTVL.